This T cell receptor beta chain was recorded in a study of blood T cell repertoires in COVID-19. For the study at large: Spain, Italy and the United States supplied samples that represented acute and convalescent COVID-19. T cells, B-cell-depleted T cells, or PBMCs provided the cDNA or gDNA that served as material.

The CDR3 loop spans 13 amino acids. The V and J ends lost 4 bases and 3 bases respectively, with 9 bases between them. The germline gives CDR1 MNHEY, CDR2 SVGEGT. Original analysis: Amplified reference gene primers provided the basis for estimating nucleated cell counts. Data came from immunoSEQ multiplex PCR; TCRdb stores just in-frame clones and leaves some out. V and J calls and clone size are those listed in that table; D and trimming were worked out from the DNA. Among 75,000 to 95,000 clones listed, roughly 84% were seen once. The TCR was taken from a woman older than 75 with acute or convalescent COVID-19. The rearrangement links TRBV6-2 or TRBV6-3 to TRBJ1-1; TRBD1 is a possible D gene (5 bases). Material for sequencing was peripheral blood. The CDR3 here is CASSFFRDTEAFF. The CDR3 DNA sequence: TGTGCCAGCAGTTTTTTCAGGGACACTGAAGCTTTCTTT.